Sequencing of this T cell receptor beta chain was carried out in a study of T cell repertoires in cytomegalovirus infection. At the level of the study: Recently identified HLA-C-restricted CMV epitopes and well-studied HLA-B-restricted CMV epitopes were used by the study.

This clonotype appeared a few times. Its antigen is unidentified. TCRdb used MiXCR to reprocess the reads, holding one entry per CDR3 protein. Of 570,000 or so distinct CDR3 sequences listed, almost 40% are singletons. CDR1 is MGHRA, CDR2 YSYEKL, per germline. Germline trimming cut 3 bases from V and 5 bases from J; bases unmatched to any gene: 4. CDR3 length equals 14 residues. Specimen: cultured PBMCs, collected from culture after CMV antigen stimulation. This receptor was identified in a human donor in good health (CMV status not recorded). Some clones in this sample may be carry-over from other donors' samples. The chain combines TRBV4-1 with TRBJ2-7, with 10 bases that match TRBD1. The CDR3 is CASSQGTGADEQYF. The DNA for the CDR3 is TGCGCCAGCAGCCAGGGGACAGGGGCTGACGAGCAGTACTTC.